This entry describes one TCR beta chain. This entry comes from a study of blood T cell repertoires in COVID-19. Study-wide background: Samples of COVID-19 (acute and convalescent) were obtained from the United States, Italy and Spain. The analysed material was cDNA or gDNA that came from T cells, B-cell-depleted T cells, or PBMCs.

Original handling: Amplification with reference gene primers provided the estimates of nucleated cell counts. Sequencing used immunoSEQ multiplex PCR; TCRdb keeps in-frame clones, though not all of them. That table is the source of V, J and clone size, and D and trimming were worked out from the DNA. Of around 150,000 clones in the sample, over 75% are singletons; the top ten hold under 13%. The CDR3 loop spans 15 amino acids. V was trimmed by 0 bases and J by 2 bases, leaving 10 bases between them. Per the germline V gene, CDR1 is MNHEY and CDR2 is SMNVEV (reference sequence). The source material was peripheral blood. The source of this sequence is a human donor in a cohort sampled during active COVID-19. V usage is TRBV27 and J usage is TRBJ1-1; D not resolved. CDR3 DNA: TGTGCCAGCAGTTTATCGGCCCCTGGCAACACTGAAGCTTTCTTT. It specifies CASSLSAPGNTEAFF.